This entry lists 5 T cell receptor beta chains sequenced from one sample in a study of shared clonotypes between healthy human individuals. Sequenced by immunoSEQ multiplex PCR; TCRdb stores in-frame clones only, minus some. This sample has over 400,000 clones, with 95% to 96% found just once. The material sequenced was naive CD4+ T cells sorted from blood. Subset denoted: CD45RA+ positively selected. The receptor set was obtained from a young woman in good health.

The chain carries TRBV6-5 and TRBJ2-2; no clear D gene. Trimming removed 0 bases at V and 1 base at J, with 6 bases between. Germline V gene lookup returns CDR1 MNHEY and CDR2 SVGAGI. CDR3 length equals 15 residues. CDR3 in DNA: TGTGCCAGCAGTTACTCCTACAGGAACACCGGGGAGCTGTTTTTT. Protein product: CASSYSYRNTGELFF.

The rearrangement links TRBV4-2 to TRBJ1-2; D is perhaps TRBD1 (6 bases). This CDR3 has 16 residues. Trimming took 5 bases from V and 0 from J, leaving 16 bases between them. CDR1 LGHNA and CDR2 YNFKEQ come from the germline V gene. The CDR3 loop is CASSSQGPGSNYGYTF. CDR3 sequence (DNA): TGTGCCAGCAGCTCGCAGGGGCCGGGGTCTAACTATGGCTACACCTTC.

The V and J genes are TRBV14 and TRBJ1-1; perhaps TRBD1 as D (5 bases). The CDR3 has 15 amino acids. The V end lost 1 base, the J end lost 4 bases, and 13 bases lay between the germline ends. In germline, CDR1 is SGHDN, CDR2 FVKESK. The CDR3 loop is CASSQGRVGGTEAFF. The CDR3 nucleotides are TGTGCCAGCAGCCAAGGCAGGGTTGGTGGCACTGAAGCTTTCTTT.

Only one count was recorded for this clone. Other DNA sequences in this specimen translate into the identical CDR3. The CDR3 nucleotides read TGTGCCAGCAGTTTGGGGGCCTCTGGAAACACCATATATTTT. The encoded protein is CASSLGASGNTIYF. J is TRBJ1-3 and V is TRBV28; TRBD1 might be the D (6 bases). The germline V gene encodes CDR1 MDHEN and CDR2 SYDVKM. The ends were cut back, 3 bases at V and 0 bases at J, with 6 bases in the middle. There are 14 residues in the CDR3.

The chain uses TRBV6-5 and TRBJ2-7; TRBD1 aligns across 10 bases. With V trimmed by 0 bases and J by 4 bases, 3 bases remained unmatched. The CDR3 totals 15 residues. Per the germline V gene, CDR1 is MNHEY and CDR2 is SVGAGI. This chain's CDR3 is CASSYSQGQGYEQYF. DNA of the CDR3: TGTGCCAGCAGTTACTCGCAGGGACAGGGGTACGAGCAGTACTTC.